This TCR beta chain was recovered during a study of control samples from healthy donors and cancer patients. Clones were read by immunoSEQ multiplex PCR, and TCRdb kept only the in-frame ones, dropping some. The table has around 200,000 clones, approximately 92% seen once. The receptor comes from a man between 18 and 29 years old in good health. Sequencing used blood.

CDR3 region: CASRELRVEGDTQYF. In nucleotides, the CDR3 is TGTGCCAGTAGGGAGCTCCGGGTGGAGGGAGATACGCAGTATTTT. The genes are TRBV19 and TRBJ2-3; TRBD2 is a possible D gene (6 bases). Germline CDR1 and CDR2: LNHDA and SQIVND (reference sequence). Trimming stripped 6 bases from V and 5 bases from J, with 18 bases between. The CDR3 is 15 residues long.